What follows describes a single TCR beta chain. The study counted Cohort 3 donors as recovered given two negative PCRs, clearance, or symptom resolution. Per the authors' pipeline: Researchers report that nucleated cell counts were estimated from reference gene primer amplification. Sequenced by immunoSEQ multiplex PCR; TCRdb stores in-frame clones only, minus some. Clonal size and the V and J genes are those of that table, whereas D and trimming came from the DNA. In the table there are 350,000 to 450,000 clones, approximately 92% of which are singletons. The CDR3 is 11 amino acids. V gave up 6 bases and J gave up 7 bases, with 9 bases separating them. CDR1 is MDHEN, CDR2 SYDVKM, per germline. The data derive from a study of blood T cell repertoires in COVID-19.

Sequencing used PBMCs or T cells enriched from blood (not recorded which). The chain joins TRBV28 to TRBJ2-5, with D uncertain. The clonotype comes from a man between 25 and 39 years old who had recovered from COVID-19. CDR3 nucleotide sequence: TGTGCCAGCAGCCAATCCAGGACCCAGTACTTC. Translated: CASSQSRTQYF.